Following are 25 T cell receptor beta chains from one sample sequenced in a study of OX40 agonist ivuxolimab in advanced cancers. The library was made by the immunoSEQ multiplex PCR assay. The immuneACCESS repertoire file appears here via TCRdb, limited to in-frame rearrangements. These files lack a portion of the clones; in checked studies, under half of the deficit traces to unresolved V genes, and the cause of the others is not known. In this sample the table shows under 95,000 clones, approximately 89% of which occur a single time. The biggest ten clones account for 0.15% to 0.2% of the sample. This material consisted of CD4+ or CD8+ T cells sorted from blood, taken in a trial of the OX40 agonist ivuxolimab. Receptor source: an adult with an advanced solid tumor such as melanoma, head and neck, liver or kidney cancer.

V usage is TRBV6-5 and J usage is TRBJ2-1; 7 bases map to TRBD2. Germline V lookup: CDR1 MNHEY, CDR2 SVGAGI. V shed 0 bases and J 3 bases; nucleotides not matched to a gene: 5. This CDR3 spans 16 amino acids. For the CDR3, the DNA is TGTGCCAGCAGTTACTCAGGTGGGGGGGGCTACAATGAGCAGTTCTTC. Translated: CASSYSGGGGYNEQFF.

The chain is built from TRBV4-1 and TRBJ2-3; the match to TRBD2 covers 14 bases. Germline loops: CDR1 MGHRA, CDR2 YSYEKL. The CDR3 consists of 20 residues. J was trimmed by 0 bases and V by 4 bases; bases with no gene match: 12. The CDR3 spells CASSPIRGRLAGGSTDTQYF. CDR3 DNA sequence: TGCGCCAGCAGCCCCATACGGGGTAGACTAGCGGGAGGGAGCACAGATACGCAGTATTTT.

The V gene is TRBV6-1, the J gene TRBJ1-2; D uncertain. The CDR3 has 13 residues. CDR1 is MNHNS and CDR2 is SASEGT in the germline V gene. Between the trimmed V and J ends, which lost 7 bases and 1 base, there was a span of 10 bases. The CDR3: CASTDSLNYGYTF. The CDR3 nucleotides are TGTGCCAGCACGGACTCTCTTAACTATGGCTACACCTTC.

V is TRBV6-1 and J is TRBJ2-7; D uncertain. The V and J ends lost 6 bases and 3 bases respectively, with 6 bases between them. The CDR3 is made up of 11 amino acids. Germline CDR1 reads MNHNS; CDR2 reads SASEGT. CDR3 amino acids: CASRTNYEQYF. DNA of the CDR3: TGTGCCAGCAGAACCAACTACGAGCAGTACTTC.

V is TRBV6-6 and J is TRBJ2-7; D possibly corresponds to TRBD2 (6 bases). The CDR3 loop spans 13 amino acids. V dropped 4 bases and J dropped 2 bases, with 9 bases sitting between them. Looked up from germline, CDR1 is MNHNY and CDR2 is SVGAGI (reference sequence). CDR3 amino acids: CASSLAETYEQYF. The CDR3 DNA sequence: TGTGCCAGCAGTTTAGCGGAAACCTACGAGCAGTACTTC.

The J gene is TRBJ2-2, the V gene TRBV13; no firm D call. There are 12 residues in the CDR3. The V end lost 3 bases, the J end lost 4 bases, and 3 bases lay between the germline ends. Germline V gene sequence: CDR1 PRHDT, CDR2 FYEKMQ (reference sequence). The CDR3 sequence is CASSLATGELFF. The CDR3, as DNA: TGTGCCAGCAGCTTGGCCACCGGGGAGCTGTTTTTT.

The chain is built from TRBV7-2 and TRBJ1-1; perhaps TRBD1 as D (6 bases). Germline CDR1 and CDR2: SGHTA and FQGNSA. Trimming left V 5 bases short and J 1 base short, with 11 bases between. The CDR3 totals 14 residues. In nucleotides, the CDR3 is TGTGCCAGCAGCACTTACAGGGCGAACACTGAAGCTTTCTTT. Its protein product is CASSTYRANTEAFF.

This clone appeared a single time. V is TRBV5-6 and J is TRBJ2-4; no clear D. The germline V and J ends were trimmed by 4 bases and 0 bases, with 11 bases remaining between them. The CDR3 is 15 amino acids. Germline V lookup: CDR1 SGHDT, CDR2 YYEEEE. The CDR3 coding sequence is TGTGCCAGCAGCCCTGGGCAGATAGCCAAAAACATTCAGTACTTC. Its translation is CASSPGQIAKNIQYF. Using reference TRBV5-6 and TRBJ2-4 for the parts outside the CDR3, the full variable domain is DAGVTQSPTHLIKTRGQQVTLRCSPKSGHDTVSWYQQALGQGPQFIFQYYEEEERQRGNFPDRFSGHQFPNYSSELNVNALLLGDSALYLCASSPGQIAKNIQYFGAGTRLSVL.

Notes on this clone: Other DNA sequences in this specimen translate into the identical CDR3. The chain recombines TRBV2 with TRBJ1-3; D is unresolved. The germline CDR1 and CDR2 sequences are SNHLY and FYNNEI. V lost 1 base and J 4 bases, leaving 5 bases between the germline ends. CDR3 length: 13 amino acids. CDR3 DNA sequence: TGTGCCAGCAGTGAAGGGTTGGGAAACACCATATATTTT. This encodes CASSEGLGNTIYF.

The chain recombines TRBV9 with TRBJ2-5; the D is unclear. The CDR3 extends over 14 amino acids. Germline V gene lookup returns CDR1 SGDLS and CDR2 YYNGEE. Deletions cut 1 base from V and 1 base from J, with 8 bases between. The CDR3 loop is CASSVNNLQETQYF. The CDR3, as DNA: TGTGCCAGCAGCGTAAACAACCTCCAAGAGACCCAGTACTTC.

There are a few counts of this clone. CDR3 nucleotide sequence: TGTGCCAGCAGTGCTAGCGGGAGGATCCAAGAGACCCAGTACTTC. Translating gives CASSASGRIQETQYF. V usage is TRBV6-4 and J usage is TRBJ2-5; 11 nucleotides align to TRBD2. CDR3 length: 15 amino acids. The J segment lost 1 base and the V segment lost 4 bases, leaving 2 bases of the junction unmatched. Looked up from germline, CDR1 is MRHNA and CDR2 is SNTAGT.

This chain links TRBV19 with TRBJ1-2; TRBD1 agrees at 8 bases. The V gene end was trimmed by 2 bases and the J gene end by 4 bases; junction bases not matched to a gene: 6. Germline V gene lookup returns CDR1 LNHDA and CDR2 SQIVND (reference sequence). The CDR3 has 15 amino acids. The DNA of the CDR3 is TGTGCCAGTAGTATACAGGGGGCGCTCGGCTATGGCTACACCTTC. Amino acids: CASSIQGALGYGYTF.

The chain has TRBV19 and TRBJ2-2; TRBD1 agrees at 10 bases. Germline lookup yields CDR1 LNHDA and CDR2 SQIVND (reference sequence). This CDR3 contains 16 residues. The V and J ends lost 4 bases and 5 bases, in that order; junction bases with no gene match: 7. The CDR3 spells CASSTRQGARTGELFF. The CDR3 DNA follows: TGTGCCAGTAGTACCCGACAGGGGGCGAGGACCGGGGAGCTGTTTTTT.

V gene TRBV7-9 combines with J gene TRBJ2-1; the match to TRBD2 covers 10 bases. This CDR3 is 12 amino acids long. Germline V gives CDR1 SEHNR, CDR2 FQNEAQ (reference sequence). After removal of 11 bases from V and 9 bases from J, the junction contained 7 bases not matched to a gene. The CDR3 loop is CAGKREGGEQFF. The CDR3 DNA reads as TGTGCCGGCAAGCGGGAGGGGGGTGAGCAGTTCTTC.

This rearrangement joins TRBV18 to TRBJ2-1, with a possible D match to TRBD1 (6 bases). This CDR3 is 10 amino acids long. Germline CDR1 is KGHSH and CDR2 is LQKENI. Trimming stripped 4 bases from V and 16 bases from J, with 11 bases between. CDR3 amino acids: CASSQGEIFF. The CDR3 nucleotides are TGTGCCAGCTCACAGGGGGAAATCTTCTTC.

The chain carries TRBV11-3 and TRBJ1-1, with a tentative D call TRBD1 (5 bases). V was clipped by 5 bases and J by 2 bases, with 9 bases between them. CDR3 length: 13 residues. Per germline, CDR1 SGHNT and CDR2 YENEEA. The CDR3 is CASSTQDNTEAFF. CDR3 DNA sequence: TGTGCCAGCAGCACACAGGATAACACTGAAGCTTTCTTT.

The chain carries TRBV25-1 and TRBJ2-7; TRBD1 agrees at 9 bases. V lost 4 bases and J lost 1; bases outside the gene matches: 11. There are 17 residues in the CDR3. The germline gives CDR1 MGHDK, CDR2 SYGVNS. The CDR3 here is CASSAVGSGQGSYEQYF. CDR3 in DNA: TGTGCCAGCAGTGCAGTGGGTTCGGGACAGGGATCCTACGAGCAGTACTTC.

This clone was seen just once. This chain joins TRBV7-5 and TRBJ2-7. TRBV7-5 is described as a pseudogene. The CDR3 totals 16 residues. The CDR3 nucleotides are TGTGTCAGACCCTTAGGCCCAAAGGCACAACCCTACGAGCAGTACTTC. It specifies CVRPLGPKAQPYEQYF.

Only a few counts were recorded for this clone. The chain carries TRBV6-5 and TRBJ2-1, with 11 bases matching TRBD2. Trimming at V came to 0 bases and at J to 8 bases, leaving 6 bases not matched to a gene. The CDR3 runs to 16 residues. Germline V gives CDR1 MNHEY, CDR2 SVGAGI. The CDR3 loop reads CASSYSWLAGGHEQFF. For the CDR3, the DNA is TGTGCCAGCAGTTACTCGTGGCTAGCGGGAGGACATGAGCAGTTCTTC.

The rearrangement links TRBV19 to TRBJ2-7; 7 bases are a match to TRBD2. J was trimmed by 3 bases and V by 2 bases; bases with no gene match: 1. The length of the CDR3 is 13 residues. Germline lookup yields CDR1 LNHDA and CDR2 SQIVND (reference sequence). CDR3 protein: CASSIREDYEQYF. The CDR3 DNA reads TGTGCCAGTAGTATACGGGAGGACTACGAGCAGTACTTC.

The chain has TRBV7-2 and TRBJ2-5, with D perhaps given as TRBD1 or TRBD2 (5 bases each). The V end lost 1 base, the J end lost 5 bases, and 8 bases lay between the germline ends. The CDR3 covers 13 residues. CDR1 is SGHTA, CDR2 FQGNSA, per germline. CDR3 region: CASSLGGWETQYF. CDR3 nucleotides: TGTGCCAGCAGCTTAGGGGGGTGGGAGACCCAGTACTTC.

The genes are TRBV5-6 and TRBJ2-7; no definite D call. Germline V lookup: CDR1 SGHDT, CDR2 YYEEEE. The CDR3 is 13 amino acids. Between the trimmed V and J ends, which lost 3 bases and 0 bases, there was a span of 7 bases. The CDR3 protein is CASSSTPSYEQYF. For the CDR3, the DNA is TGTGCCAGCAGCTCCACCCCCTCCTACGAGCAGTACTTC.

This clone came up a few times. The chain carries TRBV7-9 and TRBJ2-1, with D unclear. Germline V gene data show CDR1 as SEHNR and CDR2 as FQNEAQ (reference sequence). V lost 5 bases and J 8 bases, leaving 7 bases between the germline ends. The CDR3 length is 11 residues. This CDR3 is CASSPGYEQFF. The CDR3, as DNA: TGTGCCAGCAGCCCCGGATATGAGCAGTTCTTC.

The J gene is TRBJ1-4, the V gene TRBV5-4, with D possibly matching TRBD1 (5 bases). CDR3 length equals 12 residues. Trimming pared 5 bases from V and 6 bases from J, leaving 8 bases between. In germline, CDR1 is SGHNT, CDR2 YYREEE (reference sequence). CDR3 sequence: CASRGHDEKLFF. The DNA for the CDR3 is TGTGCCAGCAGGGGGCACGATGAAAAACTGTTTTTT. The whole variable domain, remainder taken from reference TRBV5-4 and TRBJ1-4, is ETGVTQSPTHLIKTRGQQVTLRCSSQSGHNTVSWYQQALGQGPQFIFQYYREEENGRGNFPPRFSGLQFPNYSSELNVNALELDDSALYLCASRGHDEKLFFGSGTQLSVL.

This chain uses TRBV20-1 with TRBJ1-1; unclear D gene. Germline assignment: CDR1 DFQATT and CDR2 SNEGSKA (reference sequence). The CDR3 consists of 11 residues. Trimming shortened V by 3 bases and J by 6 bases, and 8 bases separated the two germline ends. Here the CDR3 reads CSASSHPEAFF. The CDR3 nucleotides read TGCAGTGCTAGCTCGCATCCTGAAGCTTTCTTT.